This TCR beta chain stems from a study of blood T cell repertoires in COVID-19. Across the whole study: The United States, Italy and Spain supplied acute and convalescent COVID-19 samples. The cDNA or gDNA used as material had been derived from T cells, B-cell-depleted T cells, or PBMCs.

Original methodology: Cell counts per sample came from amplifying reference gene primers. Assay: immunoSEQ multiplex PCR; the TCRdb copy retains only in-frame clones and omits some. The DNA gave D and trimming, while V, J and clone size come from that table. This sample has a few hundred thousand clones, with 90% found just once. Adults between roughly 18 and 95 years of age took part from some 25 US areas. V was pared by 3 bases and J by 2 bases, with 20 bases between. This CDR3 spans 17 amino acids. CDR1 SGHDT and CDR2 YYEEEE come from the germline V gene. Material for sequencing was PBMCs or T cells enriched from blood (not recorded which). The receptor comes from a man aged 30-40 years who had been exposed to COVID-19. The chain links TRBV5-6 to TRBJ1-2; D call uncertain. The CDR3: CASSYPLYRETNYGYTF. CDR3 DNA: TGTGCCAGCAGCTACCCGCTCTACCGGGAGACAAACTATGGCTACACCTTC.